The 5 T cell receptor beta chains presented below share a single source sample, sequenced in a study of cytomegalovirus exposure and HLA in healthy donors (dated by TCRdb to about 2017). The receptor library was made with the immunoSEQ multiplex PCR assay. For the multiplex PCR, a mixture combining 60 forward primers for TCR Vbeta segments and 13 reverse primers for TCR Jbeta segments was used. This immuneACCESS table, as held by TCRdb, lists in-frame sequences with V and J called but not all clones. Of the missing ones, under half trace to an unresolved V gene in checked studies; the others have no known cause. This sample's table contains tens of thousands of clones. The ten largest clones capture under 1.4% of the sample. Sequencing input: PBMCs. The receptors derive from a woman aged 40 to 50 in good health and CMV-seronegative.

V gene TRBV5-1 combines with J gene TRBJ1-3; D remains unclear. V shed 0 bases and J shed 0 bases, with 7 bases lying between them. The CDR3 is 15 residues long. The germline gives CDR1 SGHRS, CDR2 YFSETQ. The CDR3 DNA follows: TGCGCCAGCAGCTTGGGGCAGATCTCTGGAAACACCATATATTTT. It codes for CASSLGQISGNTIYF.

The J gene is TRBJ2-7, the V gene TRBV5-4; 7 nucleotides line up with TRBD2. After removal of 0 bases from V and 2 bases from J, the junction contained 14 bases not matched to a gene. This CDR3 is built from 18 residues. Germline loops: CDR1 SGHNT, CDR2 YYREEE (reference sequence). CDR3 in DNA: TGTGCCAGCAGCTTGGATAACGGCAGGGCTAGCGGTACCTACGAGCAGTACTTC. Amino acid sequence: CASSLDNGRASGTYEQYF. The variable domain in full, completed from reference TRBV5-4 and TRBJ2-7, reads ETGVTQSPTHLIKTRGQQVTLRCSSQSGHNTVSWYQQALGQGPQFIFQYYREEENGRGNFPPRFSGLQFPNYSSELNVNALELDDSALYLCASSLDNGRASGTYEQYFGPGTRLTVT.

On this clone itself: Lacking the conserved final phenylalanine or tryptophan, this CDR3 likely reflects a read error. Because the CDR3's place on the DNA is in doubt, the DNA is left out and the CDR3 is given as listed by TCRdb. The CDR3 sequence is CSKWVRGRT. The chain links TRBV29-1 to TRBJ1-1; the table's TRBD1 call for D was not verified on the DNA. Inclusive of both ends, the CDR3 amounts to 9 amino acids. Germline V lookup: CDR1 SQVTM, CDR2 ANQGSEA.

This chain joins TRBV30 and TRBJ1-4; no firm D call. The V gene's germline CDR1 is GTSNPN and CDR2 SVGIG (reference sequence). V was trimmed by 5 bases and J by 7 bases, leaving 11 bases between them. The CDR3 is 12 amino acids. The CDR3 sequence: CAWAAGAEKLFF. CDR3 coding DNA: TGTGCCTGGGCGGCCGGAGCTGAAAAACTGTTTTTT. The full variable domain, in which reference TRBV30 and TRBJ1-4 provide the parts outside the CDR3, is SQTIHQWPATLVQPVGSPLSLECTVEGTSNPNLYWYRQAAGRGLQLLFYSVGIGQISSEVPQNLSASRPQDRQFILSSKKLLLSDSGFYLCAWAAGAEKLFFGSGTQLSVL.

The genes are TRBV30 and TRBJ2-7; TRBD1 matches at 7 bases. Germline trimming cut 2 bases from V and 5 bases from J; bases unmatched to any gene: 9. This CDR3 contains 14 residues. Per the germline V gene, CDR1 is GTSNPN and CDR2 is SVGIG (reference sequence). CDR3 nucleotide sequence: TGTGCCTGGAGTCCTCAGAGGGGGCTGGACGAGCAGTACTTC. Its protein product is CAWSPQRGLDEQYF.